This entry concerns a single T cell receptor (beta chain). This sample was taken from a study of T cell responses to AZD1222 COVID-19 vaccine. This CDR3 spans 18 amino acids. The V segment lost 3 bases and the J segment 4 bases; nucleotides outside the gene matches: 12. Germline CDR1 and CDR2: LGHDT and YNNKEL (reference sequence). Some clones are missing from TCRdb's copy, which holds only in-frame ones; the method was immunoSEQ multiplex PCR. This sample has approximately 150,000 clones, with 88% found just once. The chain joins TRBV3-1 (or the pseudogene TRBV3-2) to TRBJ2-1; 10 positions agree with TRBD1. The sequencing here drew on peripheral blood, taken on day 0 of MenACWY control vaccination. The origin of this receptor is an adult in good health. CDR3 DNA sequence: TGTGCCAGCAGCCACCCCCGAAGGGGGACAGGGGAGTACAATGAGCAGTTCTTC. Translating gives CASSHPRRGTGEYNEQFF.